This T cell receptor beta chain was recovered during a study of chemoradiotherapy in HPV16-positive cancers. Study context: Candidate HPV-specific T-cell clones and common TCR motifs came from functional assays in a couple of HPV16-positive patients.

V lost 3 bases and J lost 1, with 14 bases in between. The CDR3 is 16 residues long. CDR1 is SGHDT, CDR2 YYEEEE, per germline. Samples were taken several times over chemoradiotherapy. The study's findings and limits: During treatment, candidate HPV-specific clones and E7-related motifs expanded in tumor. For HPV16-positive patients, expanding HPV-responsive T cells associated with longer recurrence-free survival.

With respect to this clone: Its antigen remains unidentified.

The protocol was immunoSEQ multiplex PCR, while the TCRdb copy is restricted to in-frame clones and leaves out a portion. Seen here are 1,500 to 2,000 clones, 80% to 85% observed once, and the top ten hold around 6.3%. This sample comprised tumor tissue, obtained from a patient who underwent chemoradiotherapy. The V gene is TRBV5-6, the J gene TRBJ1-5, with D perhaps TRBD1 (6 bases). The receptor's source is a human donor with HPV-associated anogenital cancer. The CDR3 sequence is CASSSAGTGSNQPQHF. In DNA form, the CDR3 reads TGTGCCAGCAGCTCCGCCGGTACAGGGAGCAATCAGCCCCAGCATTTT. The complete variable domain, with remaining parts taken from reference TRBV5-6 and TRBJ1-5, reads DAGVTQSPTHLIKTRGQQVTLRCSPKSGHDTVSWYQQALGQGPQFIFQYYEEEERQRGNFPDRFSGHQFPNYSSELNVNALLLGDSALYLCASSSAGTGSNQPQHFGDGTRLSIL.